The 29 T cell receptor beta chains given below trace back to one sample, sequenced in a study of cytomegalovirus exposure and HLA in healthy donors. This PCR relied on a set of 60 Vbeta primers and 13 Jbeta primers. Generated by immunoSEQ multiplex PCR, the TCRdb table keeps only in-frame clones and is missing some. The data hold some 150,000 clones, with roughly 83% observed a single time. The material sequenced was PBMCs. The receptor source for this set is a man between 40 and 49 years old in good health and CMV-seronegative.

The chain uses TRBV13 and TRBJ1-6, with 7 bases fitting TRBD1. This CDR3 is 15 amino acids long. Germline trimming cut 6 bases from V and 7 bases from J; bases unmatched to any gene: 9. From germline, CDR1 is PRHDT and CDR2 FYEKMQ (reference sequence). CDR3 in DNA: TGTGCCAGCAGACCTAGACAGGGCGTAAATTCACCCCTCCACTTT. This codes for CASRPRQGVNSPLHF.

V gene TRBV19 combines with J gene TRBJ1-5, with D unresolved. Germline-derived CDR1 and CDR2 are LNHDA and SQIVND (reference sequence). Trimming left V 2 bases short and J 2 bases short, with 10 bases between. The CDR3 covers 15 residues. CDR3 residues: CASSISQYGNQPQHF. As DNA, the CDR3 is TGTGCCAGTAGTATATCACAGTACGGCAATCAGCCCCAGCATTTT.

The chain has TRBV5-1 and TRBJ2-1; the match to TRBD1 covers 8 bases. V lost 2 bases, J lost 4 bases, and 8 bases stayed unmatched. The CDR3 is made up of 16 amino acids. Looked up from germline, CDR1 is SGHRS and CDR2 is YFSETQ. The CDR3 loop reads CASSFLQGASYNEQFF. Here the CDR3 DNA reads TGCGCCAGCAGCTTTCTGCAGGGGGCTAGTTACAATGAGCAGTTCTTC.

The V gene is TRBV2, the J gene TRBJ2-6; unclear D gene. Between the trimmed V and J ends, which lost 3 bases and 2 bases, there was a span of 8 bases. Germline-derived CDR1 and CDR2 are SNHLY and FYNNEI. The CDR3 consists of 15 residues. CDR3 in DNA: TGTGCCAGCAGTGACGCGGCTGCTGGGGCCAACGTCCTGACTTTC. This translates into CASSDAAAGANVLTF.

J is TRBJ1-5 and V is TRBV30; 10 bases are a match to TRBD1. CDR3 length: 12 amino acids. Germline-derived CDR1 and CDR2 are GTSNPN and SVGIG (reference sequence). J gave up 5 bases and V 7 bases, and 2 bases lay outside the gene matches. CDR3 sequence reads: CAYDRGHQPQHF. In nucleotides, the CDR3 is TGTGCCTACGACAGGGGGCATCAGCCCCAGCATTTT.

This clone was found a few times. The chain is built from TRBV28 and TRBJ2-2; TRBD1 matches at 10 bases. The CDR3 runs 15 residues. Germline V lookup: CDR1 MDHEN, CDR2 SYDVKM. V dropped 7 bases and J dropped 12; count of bases not matched to a gene: 14. CDR3 DNA sequence: TGTGCCAGCACCACGGACCCGGGACAGGGGATAAAGCTGTTTTTT. It encodes CASTTDPGQGIKLFF.

The V gene is TRBV7-2, the J gene TRBJ2-7; 7 bases agree with TRBD1. The germline V gene has CDR1 SGHTA and CDR2 FQGNSA. V dropped 4 bases and J dropped 4; count of bases not matched to a gene: 7. The CDR3 consists of 14 residues. CDR3 residues: CASSSQGIRYEQYF. CDR3 DNA sequence: TGTGCCAGCAGCTCACAGGGGATTCGATACGAGCAGTACTTC.

The CDR3, as DNA: TGTGCCAGCAGTTTAGGGCCAGGATTGTACGAGCAGTACTTC. Its translation: CASSLGPGLYEQYF. The V call is TRBV27, the J call TRBJ2-7; D ambiguous. Looked up from germline, CDR1 is MNHEY and CDR2 is SMNVEV (reference sequence). The CDR3 has 14 amino acids. The V and J ends lost 2 bases and 4 bases respectively, with 12 bases between them.

This clone was picked up one time. This rearrangement joins TRBV10-3 to TRBJ1-5; 7 bases fit TRBD1. The CDR3 consists of 14 residues. In germline, CDR1 is ENHRY, CDR2 SYGVKD. After removal of 5 bases from V and 6 bases from J, the junction contained 7 bases not matched to a gene. CDR3 in amino acids: CAISQDRSGQPQHF. For the CDR3, the DNA is TGTGCCATCAGTCAGGACAGGTCTGGTCAGCCCCAGCATTTT.

As to this clone: Mismatch with germline at one junction end may stem from a read error. The rearrangement links TRBV7-9 to TRBJ2-1; 12 bases are a match to TRBD2. Germline loops: CDR1 SEHNR, CDR2 FQNEAQ (reference sequence). The CDR3 covers 14 residues. This CDR3 is CASSLAGGIGEQFF. In DNA form, the CDR3 reads TGTGCCAGCAGCCTAGCGGGGGGGATCGGTGAGCAGTTCTTC.

This clone was observed a few times. The chain employs TRBV7-2 and TRBJ2-5; D unresolved. Germline lookup yields CDR1 SGHTA and CDR2 FQGNSA. Deletions cut 2 bases from V and 5 bases from J, with 12 bases between. The CDR3 runs to 14 residues. The CDR3 DNA reads TGTGCCAGCAGCTTAAAATCCTATTGGGAGACCCAGTACTTC. Protein: CASSLKSYWETQYF.

The chain joins TRBV5-6 to TRBJ2-2, with D maybe TRBD2 (5 bases). V dropped 4 bases and J dropped 1 base, with 14 bases sitting between them. CDR1 and CDR2 (germline): SGHDT, YYEEEE. This CDR3 has 16 amino acids. The CDR3 region is CASSDEPGMNTGELFF. CDR3 nucleotide sequence: TGTGCCAGCAGCGATGAACCCGGGATGAACACCGGGGAGCTGTTTTTT.

The genes are TRBV19 and TRBJ1-1; 9 bases are shared with TRBD1. The J segment lost 4 bases and the V segment lost 6 bases, leaving 0 bases of the junction unmatched. The CDR3 runs to 12 residues. Per germline, CDR1 LNHDA and CDR2 SQIVND (reference sequence). The chain's CDR3 is CASRTGGTEAFF. CDR3 DNA sequence: TGTGCCAGTAGGACAGGGGGCACTGAAGCTTTCTTT.

V is TRBV9 and J is TRBJ2-2; the D gene is possibly TRBD2 (6 bases). Trimming took off 0 bases at V and 8 bases at J, with 14 bases between the two ends. The CDR3 is 15 amino acids. Germline CDR1 and CDR2: SGDLS and YYNGEE. This CDR3 is CASSVGPSRGGELFF. CDR3 nucleotides: TGTGCCAGCAGCGTAGGACCTTCCCGGGGGGGGGAGCTGTTTTTT.

The J gene is TRBJ1-1, the V gene TRBV7-9; D gene ambiguous. V lost 1 base to trimming and J lost 1 base, with 13 bases between them. This CDR3 has 16 amino acids. Per germline, CDR1 SEHNR and CDR2 FQNEAQ (reference sequence). The CDR3 DNA follows: TGTGCCAGCAGCTTAGTGTGGAGTCCTCCGAACACTGAAGCTTTCTTT. Its translation: CASSLVWSPPNTEAFF.

The rearrangement joins TRBV9 to TRBJ2-2; 9 bases agree with TRBD1. The J segment lost 0 bases and the V segment lost 3 bases, leaving 6 bases of the junction unmatched. Germline V gives CDR1 SGDLS, CDR2 YYNGEE. The CDR3 sequence is 17 residues long. This CDR3 is CASSERTGAANTGELFF. CDR3 bases: TGTGCCAGCAGCGAGAGGACAGGGGCCGCGAACACCGGGGAGCTGTTTTTT.

The rearrangement links TRBV7-9 to TRBJ2-7; TRBD2 aligns across 10 bases. The CDR3 is made up of 15 amino acids. The V gene's germline CDR1 is SEHNR and CDR2 FQNEAQ (reference sequence). V was clipped by 5 bases and J by 0 bases; unmatched bases: 4. The CDR3 region has the DNA TGTGCCAGCAGCCCGAGACTAGCGGGCTCCTACGAGCAGTACTTC. Its protein is CASSPRLAGSYEQYF.

The rearrangement uses TRBV10-3 and TRBJ1-2; D gene uncertain. Trimming pared 8 bases from V and 1 base from J, leaving 5 bases between. This CDR3 has 11 amino acids. The germline gives CDR1 ENHRY, CDR2 SYGVKD. The CDR3 DNA reads TGTGCCATCCAGGATAACTATGGCTACACCTTC. It encodes CAIQDNYGYTF.

J is TRBJ2-7 and V is TRBV6-5; 10 bases fit TRBD1. The germline gives CDR1 MNHEY, CDR2 SVGAGI. J gave up 7 bases and V 9 bases, and 6 bases lay outside the gene matches. The length of the CDR3 is 12 residues. CDR3 bases: TGTGCCAGTCGACAGGGGGCTTATGAGCAGTACTTC. Translating gives CASRQGAYEQYF.

This clone was observed once. The gene calls are TRBV27 and TRBJ2-7; D remains ambiguous. Looked up from germline, CDR1 is MNHEY and CDR2 is SMNVEV (reference sequence). V was trimmed by 3 bases and J by 1 base, leaving 16 bases between them. The CDR3 runs to 16 residues. The CDR3 DNA sequence: TGTGCCAGCAGTTTTTCGCAACAGTCGACGTCCTACGAGCAGTACTTC. It encodes CASSFSQQSTSYEQYF.

This clone was detected only once. The chain carries TRBV4-3 and TRBJ2-2; 7 bases line up with TRBD1. V lost 2 bases, J lost 4 bases, and 4 bases stayed unmatched. Germline V gene data show CDR1 as LGHNA and CDR2 as YSLEER. The CDR3 contains 15 residues. The CDR3 coding sequence is TGCGCCAGCAGCCAACCGGGACAGACCACCGGGGAGCTGTTTTTT. Amino acids: CASSQPGQTTGELFF.

V usage is TRBV5-1 and J usage is TRBJ1-1; D gene unclear. Trimming took off 0 bases at V and 5 bases at J, with 5 bases between the two ends. CDR3 length equals 12 residues. Germline CDR1 is SGHRS and CDR2 is YFSETQ. CDR3 residues: CASSLGQTEAFF. CDR3 nucleotide sequence: TGCGCCAGCAGCTTGGGACAAACTGAAGCTTTCTTT.

The chain has TRBV4-3 and TRBJ2-1; the D gene is possibly TRBD2 (6 bases). The CDR3 spans 16 residues. Trimming shortened V by 5 bases and J by 5 bases, and 19 bases separated the two germline ends. The germline V gene has CDR1 LGHNA and CDR2 YSLEER. In DNA form, the CDR3 reads TGCGCCAGCAGCATATCTAGCGCCCCCGGGGACAATGAGCAGTTCTTC. This translates into CASSISSAPGDNEQFF.

The chain has TRBV19 and TRBJ2-1, with a weak D call TRBD1 (5 bases). V lost 3 bases to trimming and J lost 6 bases, with 15 bases between them. Germline-derived CDR1 and CDR2 are LNHDA and SQIVND (reference sequence). The CDR3 is 15 residues long. CDR3 nucleotides: TGTGCCAGTAGTATCCTCGGGCCTGGGGCCAATGAGCAGTTCTTC. It yields the protein CASSILGPGANEQFF. Drawing the rest from reference TRBV19 and TRBJ2-1, the complete variable domain is DGGITQSPKYLFRKEGQNVTLSCEQNLNHDAMYWYRQDPGQGLRLIYYSQIVNDFQKGDIAEGYSVSREKKESFPLTVTSAQKNPTAFYLCASSILGPGANEQFFGPGTRLTVL.

This clone was seen only once. The chain has TRBV30 and TRBJ2-7, with D perhaps TRBD1 (5 bases). V was clipped by 0 bases and J by 7 bases, with 13 bases between them. The CDR3 length is 13 residues. Per the germline V gene, CDR1 is GTSNPN and CDR2 is SVGIG (reference sequence). The CDR3 spells CAWSVMTAGEQYF. CDR3 nucleotides: TGTGCCTGGAGTGTAATGACAGCAGGAGAGCAGTACTTC.

The J gene is TRBJ2-5, the V gene TRBV15, with 11 bases matching TRBD1. The J call could be wrong; TRBJ2-7 is a better fit for the DNA end. CDR3 length: 15 amino acids. Germline lookup yields CDR1 LNHNV and CDR2 YYDKDF (reference sequence). In nucleotides, the CDR3 is TGTGCCACCAGCGATCCCGGGACAGGGGGCTACGAGCAGTACTTC. The encoded protein is CATSDPGTGGYEQYF.

The gene calls are TRBV19 and TRBJ2-7; D call uncertain. CDR1 and CDR2 (germline): LNHDA, SQIVND (reference sequence). The V end was cut by 4 bases, the J end by 2 bases, with 9 bases between. CDR3 length equals 13 residues. In DNA form, the CDR3 reads TGTGCCAGTAGTACGACAAACCCCTACGAGCAGTACTTC. Encoded protein: CASSTTNPYEQYF. Using reference TRBV19 and TRBJ2-7 for the parts outside the CDR3, the full variable domain is DGGITQSPKYLFRKEGQNVTLSCEQNLNHDAMYWYRQDPGQGLRLIYYSQIVNDFQKGDIAEGYSVSREKKESFPLTVTSAQKNPTAFYLCASSTTNPYEQYFGPGTRLTVT.

This chain links TRBV4-1 with TRBJ2-1; 10 positions match TRBD2. Looked up from germline, CDR1 is MGHRA and CDR2 is YSYEKL. Germline trimming cut 2 bases from V and 4 bases from J; bases unmatched to any gene: 11. This CDR3 region has 18 residues. The CDR3, as DNA: TGCGCCAGCAGCCAACACCAACTAGCGGGGAGCCAATACAATGAGCAGTTCTTC. Its protein product is CASSQHQLAGSQYNEQFF.

The chain couples TRBV11-3 to TRBJ1-1; the D gene is possibly TRBD1 (6 bases). V lost 1 base, J lost 5 bases, and 8 bases lay in between. CDR3 length: 13 amino acids. Looked up from germline, CDR1 is SGHNT and CDR2 is YENEEA. Here the CDR3 DNA reads TGTGCCAGCAGCTTAGGCCAGGGGACTGAAGCTTTCTTT. Translation gives CASSLGQGTEAFF.